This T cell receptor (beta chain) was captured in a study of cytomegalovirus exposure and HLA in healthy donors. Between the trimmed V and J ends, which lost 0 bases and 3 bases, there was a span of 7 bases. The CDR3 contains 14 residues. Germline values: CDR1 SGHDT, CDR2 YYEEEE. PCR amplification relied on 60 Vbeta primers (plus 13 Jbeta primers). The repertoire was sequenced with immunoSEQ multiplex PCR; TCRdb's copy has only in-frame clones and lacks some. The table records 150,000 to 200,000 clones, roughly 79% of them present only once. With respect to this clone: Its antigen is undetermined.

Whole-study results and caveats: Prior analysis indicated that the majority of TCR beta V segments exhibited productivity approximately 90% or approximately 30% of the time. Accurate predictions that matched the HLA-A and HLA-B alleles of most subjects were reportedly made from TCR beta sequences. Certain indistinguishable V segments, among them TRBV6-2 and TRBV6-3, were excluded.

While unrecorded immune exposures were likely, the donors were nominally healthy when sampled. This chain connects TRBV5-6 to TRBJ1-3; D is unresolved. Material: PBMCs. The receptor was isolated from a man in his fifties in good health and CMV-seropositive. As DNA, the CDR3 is TGTGCCAGCAGCTTGGGGCTGATTGGAAACACCATATATTTT. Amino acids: CASSLGLIGNTIYF.